This entry describes one TCR beta chain. The V gene's germline CDR1 is LNHDA and CDR2 SQIVND (reference sequence). The CDR3 sequence is 17 residues long. V was pared by 1 base and J by 4 bases, with 17 bases between. Only in-frame clones appear in the TCRdb table, and some are missing; sequencing was by immunoSEQ multiplex PCR. The profile shows under 100,000 clones, approximately 89% of them singletons. The data were taken from a study of blood T cell repertoires in COVID-19. Study information: The samples span acute and convalescent COVID-19 from the United States, Italy and Spain. The cDNA or gDNA used as material had been derived from T cells, B-cell-depleted T cells, or PBMCs.

This clonotype was sampled from a human donor in a cohort sampled during active COVID-19. The chain uses TRBV19 and TRBJ1-5; D remains unclear. The sample comprised peripheral blood. Written as DNA, the CDR3 is TGTGCCAGTAGTATAGGGGGAACACAAGGGAGGAATCAGCCCCAGCATTTT. It is translated as CASSIGGTQGRNQPQHF. The full variable domain, rest sourced from reference TRBV19 and TRBJ1-5, is DGGITQSPKYLFRKEGQNVTLSCEQNLNHDAMYWYRQDPGQGLRLIYYSQIVNDFQKGDIAEGYSVSREKKESFPLTVTSAQKNPTAFYLCASSIGGTQGRNQPQHFGDGTRLSIL.